This paragraph reports one TCR beta chain. Its antigen remains unidentified. TCRdb's copy holds only in-frame clones and misses some; the assay was immunoSEQ multiplex PCR. The sample includes around 300,000 clones, approximately 86% seen only once; the top ten take 0.9% to 1.1%. These data originate in a study of cytomegalovirus exposure and HLA in healthy donors. Findings of the study overall: Most TCR sequences were uncommon, yet certain public TCRs appeared in many donors.

This sequence originates from a woman aged 18-29 years in good health and CMV-seronegative. What was sequenced was PBMCs.

Here the CDR3 DNA reads TGCGCCAGCAGCCCCTCCACAGTGAACACTGAAGCTTTCTTT. Protein sequence: CASSPSTVNTEAFF. The chain carries TRBV4-1 and TRBJ1-1; D gene unclear. Germline CDR1 MGHRA, CDR2 YSYEKL. V was trimmed by 4 bases and J by 0 bases, leaving 9 bases between them. The CDR3 has 14 residues.